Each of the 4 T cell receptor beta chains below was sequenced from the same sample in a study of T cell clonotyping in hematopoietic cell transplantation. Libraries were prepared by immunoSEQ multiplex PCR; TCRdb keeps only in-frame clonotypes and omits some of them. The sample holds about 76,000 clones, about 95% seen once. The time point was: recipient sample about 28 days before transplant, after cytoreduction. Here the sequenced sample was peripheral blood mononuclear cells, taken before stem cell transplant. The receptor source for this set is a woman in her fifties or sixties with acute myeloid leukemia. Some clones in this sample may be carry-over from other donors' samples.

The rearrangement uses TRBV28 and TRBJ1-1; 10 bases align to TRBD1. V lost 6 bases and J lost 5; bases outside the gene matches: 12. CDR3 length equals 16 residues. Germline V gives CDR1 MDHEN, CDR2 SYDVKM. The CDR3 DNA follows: TGTGCCAGCAGAAATGCGGGACAGGGGTACAAAACTGAAGCTTTCTTT. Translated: CASRNAGQGYKTEAFF.

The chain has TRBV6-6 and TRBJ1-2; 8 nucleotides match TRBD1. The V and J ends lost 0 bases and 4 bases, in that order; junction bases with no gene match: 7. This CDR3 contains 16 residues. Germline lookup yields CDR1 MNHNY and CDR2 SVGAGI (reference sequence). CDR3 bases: TGTGCCAGCAGTTACTCATCCAGGGGGCTGGGCTATGGCTACACCTTC. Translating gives CASSYSSRGLGYGYTF.

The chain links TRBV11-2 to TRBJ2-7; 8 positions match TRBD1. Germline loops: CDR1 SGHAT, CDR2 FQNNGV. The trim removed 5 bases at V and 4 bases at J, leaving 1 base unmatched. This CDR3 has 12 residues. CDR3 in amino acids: CASSRTGYEQYF. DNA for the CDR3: TGTGCCAGCAGCCGGACAGGGTACGAGCAGTACTTC.

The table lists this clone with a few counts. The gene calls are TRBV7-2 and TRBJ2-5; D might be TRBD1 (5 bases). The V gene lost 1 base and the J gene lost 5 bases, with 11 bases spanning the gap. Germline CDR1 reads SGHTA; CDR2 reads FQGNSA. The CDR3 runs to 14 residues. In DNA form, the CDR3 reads TGTGCCAGCAGCTTAGGACAGAACGGGGAGACCCAGTACTTC. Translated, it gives CASSLGQNGETQYF.